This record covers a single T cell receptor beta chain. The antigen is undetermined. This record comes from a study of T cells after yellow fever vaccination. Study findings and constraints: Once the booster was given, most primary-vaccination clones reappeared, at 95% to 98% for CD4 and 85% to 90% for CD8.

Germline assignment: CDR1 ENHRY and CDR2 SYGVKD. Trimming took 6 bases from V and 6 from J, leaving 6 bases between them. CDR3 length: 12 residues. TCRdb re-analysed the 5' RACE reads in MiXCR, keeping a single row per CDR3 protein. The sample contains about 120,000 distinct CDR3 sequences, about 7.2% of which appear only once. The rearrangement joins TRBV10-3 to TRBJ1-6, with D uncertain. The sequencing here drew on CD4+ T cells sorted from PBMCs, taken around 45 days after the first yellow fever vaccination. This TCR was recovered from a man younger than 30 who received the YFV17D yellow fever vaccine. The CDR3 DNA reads TGTGCCATCAGCGCCGCTAATTCACCCCTCCACTTT. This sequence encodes CAISAANSPLHF.